Listed here are 20 T cell receptor beta chains from one sample, sequenced in a study of beta chain features in type 1 diabetes. Findings of the study overall: People with Type 1 diabetes carried modestly yet significantly shorter TCRB CDR3s in all four CD4+ subsets.

Their recognized antigens are unknown. Since all of the isolated RNA was reverse transcribed, expressed TCRB transcripts were what got sequenced. The assay was immunoSEQ multiplex PCR, and TCRdb's table has in-frame clones only and misses some. This table holds fewer than 300,000 clones, about 11% found once. Sequenced input: naive CD4+ T cells from blood. The receptors derive from a young man with type 1 diabetes.

The rearrangement joins TRBV25-1 to TRBJ2-5; D is perhaps TRBD1 (6 bases). V was cut by 5 bases and J by 2 bases, with 21 bases left in between. Looked up from germline, CDR1 is MGHDK and CDR2 is SYGVNS. The CDR3 spans 17 residues. Written as DNA, the CDR3 is TGTGCCAGCAGTTCGGGGTTGGTGGGGGCAGGACAAGAGACCCAGTACTTC. Protein sequence: CASSSGLVGAGQETQYF.

This clone occurred a few times. The CDR3 bases are TGTGCCAGCAGACCCGGGACAGGGGGAAGCGGAGAGACCCAGTACTTC. This sequence encodes CASRPGTGGSGETQYF. The chain employs TRBV6-6 and TRBJ2-5; TRBD1 matches 11 bases. The CDR3 consists of 16 residues. V gave up 6 bases and J gave up 4 bases; unmatched junction bases: 10. The germline V gene has CDR1 MNHNY and CDR2 SVGAGI (reference sequence).

This clone was found a few times. CDR3 sequence reads: CASSSNLAGEADTQYF. CDR3 nucleotide sequence: TGTGCCAGCAGTTCCAATTTAGCGGGGGAGGCAGATACGCAGTATTTT. V and J are TRBV6-6 and TRBJ2-3; the match to TRBD2 covers 9 bases. The germline gives CDR1 MNHNY, CDR2 SVGAGI (reference sequence). J gave up 4 bases and V 4 bases, and 9 bases lay outside the gene matches. This CDR3 is 16 amino acids long.

This chain's CDR3 is CASRGLAGTGELFF. The CDR3 DNA is TGTGCCAGTCGCGGACTAGCGGGCACCGGGGAGCTGTTTTTT. The chain has TRBV19 and TRBJ2-2; 11 bases line up with TRBD2. CDR1 LNHDA and CDR2 SQIVND come from the germline V gene (reference sequence). Unmatched junction bases numbered 3, after V lost 8 bases and J lost 4 bases. The CDR3 covers 14 residues.

This clone came up a few times. V is TRBV5-1 and J is TRBJ2-4; D gene ambiguous. This CDR3 is built from 14 residues. Deletions cut 4 bases from V and 2 bases from J, with 10 bases between. The germline gives CDR1 SGHRS, CDR2 YFSETQ. The CDR3 nucleotides are TGCGCCAGCAGCCGTTCTAGTACCAAAAACATTCAGTACTTC. As protein: CASSRSSTKNIQYF.

The V and J genes are TRBV30 and TRBJ2-7; 8 nucleotides match TRBD1. The CDR3 is 14 amino acids. With V trimmed by 6 bases and J by 7 bases, 14 bases remained unmatched. CDR1 and CDR2 (germline): GTSNPN, SVGIG (reference sequence). CDR3 in amino acids: CACQNDRGYREQYF. CDR3 sequence (DNA): TGTGCCTGTCAAAACGACAGGGGTTATCGAGAGCAGTACTTC.

The chain joins TRBV15 to TRBJ1-6; D gene uncertain. The germline V gene encodes CDR1 LNHNV and CDR2 YYDKDF (reference sequence). Trimming left V 0 bases short and J 0 bases short, with 6 bases between. The CDR3 length is 16 residues. The chain's CDR3 is CATSRDRSSYNSPLHF. CDR3 coding DNA: TGTGCCACCAGCAGAGATCGGAGCTCCTATAATTCACCCCTCCACTTT.

In its sample, this clone was seen a few times. The chain joins TRBV9 to TRBJ2-2; D is unresolved. The CDR3 length is 14 residues. Per the germline V gene, CDR1 is SGDLS and CDR2 is YYNGEE. With 2 bases removed from V and 1 base from J, the gap between germline ends came to 6 bases. The CDR3 sequence: CASSVRGNTGELFF. CDR3 in DNA: TGTGCCAGCAGCGTTCGCGGGAACACCGGGGAGCTGTTTTTT.

Concerning this clone: Other DNA sequences of this sample code for an identical CDR3. The rearrangement uses TRBV7-2 and TRBJ2-7; 9 bases fit TRBD1. This CDR3 region has 15 residues. The V gene's germline CDR1 is SGHTA and CDR2 FQGNSA. Trimming at V came to 3 bases and at J to 4 bases, leaving 7 bases not matched to a gene. CDR3 in amino acids: CASSLTGGSSYEQYF. As DNA, the CDR3 is TGTGCCAGCAGCTTGACAGGGGGAAGTTCTTACGAGCAGTACTTC.

The CDR3 bases are TGCGCCAGCAGCTTGGCGGGGGGGCCAACAGATACGCAGTATTTT. Its protein product is CASSLAGGPTDTQYF. The chain employs TRBV5-1 and TRBJ2-3; 8 bases map to TRBD2. The CDR3 is 15 residues long. With V trimmed by 0 bases and J by 3 bases, 3 bases remained unmatched. Germline V gene lookup returns CDR1 SGHRS and CDR2 YFSETQ.

This clone has a handful of counts. The chain links TRBV20-1 to TRBJ2-7; weak D call: TRBD1 (6 bases). Germline lookup yields CDR1 DFQATT and CDR2 SNEGSKA (reference sequence). CDR3 length equals 11 residues. With 6 bases removed from V and 1 base from J, the gap between germline ends came to 7 bases. The CDR3 region has the DNA TGCAGTGCCACAGGGTCCTACGAGCAGTACTTC. Its protein product is CSATGSYEQYF.

Comment on this clone: At one of its ends the junction is not consistent with the germline gene, which may arise from a read error. The rearrangement joins TRBV6-5 to TRBJ1-5; D is unresolved. The CDR3 consists of 15 residues. CDR1 is MNHEY and CDR2 is SVGAGI in the germline V gene. The CDR3 here is CASSYSYRSSQPQHF. CDR3 nucleotide sequence: TGTGCCAGCAGTTACTCGTACAGAAGCAGTCAGCCCCAGCATTTT.

This clone was detected only a few times. The rearrangement uses TRBV7-9 and TRBJ2-3; the D is unclear. The length of the CDR3 is 11 residues. The germline gives CDR1 SEHNR, CDR2 FQNEAQ (reference sequence). V shed 6 bases and J shed 2 bases, with 3 bases lying between them. The CDR3 loop is CASSITDTQYF. For the CDR3, the DNA is TGTGCCAGCAGTATCACAGATACGCAGTATTTT.

The table lists this clone with a few counts. The V gene is TRBV5-8, the J gene TRBJ2-4; no clear D. Germline V CDR1 and CDR2: SGHTS, YDEGEE. Between the trimmed V and J ends, which lost 0 bases and 11 bases, there was a span of 9 bases. The CDR3 runs to 12 residues. The CDR3 region is CASSLARRVQYF. The CDR3, as DNA: TGTGCCAGCAGCTTGGCGCGACGGGTTCAGTACTTC. Filled out from reference TRBV5-8 and TRBJ2-4, the complete variable domain reads EAGVTQSPTHLIKTRGQQATLRCSPISGHTSVYWYQQALGLGLQFLLWYDEGEERNRGNFPPRFSGRQFPNYSSELNVNALELEDSALYLCASSLARRVQYFGAGTRLSVL.

The chain carries TRBV14 and TRBJ2-5; D is possibly TRBD2 (6 bases). Germline V lookup: CDR1 SGHDN, CDR2 FVKESK. The CDR3 loop spans 17 amino acids. V lost 4 bases and J lost 2, with 20 bases in between. CDR3 coding DNA: TGTGCCAGCAGCCCCGGACTCGGGCTAGCGCGACAAGAGACCCAGTACTTC. Its translation is CASSPGLGLARQETQYF.

This clone was counted a few times. This chain joins TRBV4-2 and TRBJ1-2; D is uncertain. Trimming stripped 1 base from V and 0 bases from J, with 21 bases between. This CDR3 contains 19 residues. Per germline, CDR1 LGHNA and CDR2 YNFKEQ. This CDR3 is CASSQGLLAVGGANYGYTF. DNA of the CDR3: TGTGCCAGCAGCCAAGGATTACTAGCAGTCGGTGGGGCTAACTATGGCTACACCTTC.

The sample holds a few counts of this clone. This chain uses TRBV30 with TRBJ1-2; D remains ambiguous. Germline assignment: CDR1 GTSNPN and CDR2 SVGIG (reference sequence). The ends were cut back, 0 bases at V and 4 bases at J, with 9 bases in the middle. There are 13 residues in the CDR3. The CDR3 loop reads CAWSVTRSYGYTF. The DNA of the CDR3 is TGTGCCTGGAGTGTAACCCGGTCCTATGGCTACACCTTC. Full variable domain (rest looked up from reference TRBV30 and TRBJ1-2): SQTIHQWPATLVQPVGSPLSLECTVEGTSNPNLYWYRQAAGRGLQLLFYSVGIGQISSEVPQNLSASRPQDRQFILSSKKLLLSDSGFYLCAWSVTRSYGYTFGSGTRLTVV.

This clone came up a few times. The chain links TRBV7-2 to TRBJ2-5, with D possibly TRBD1 on 5 matching bases. This CDR3 has 13 residues. CDR1 and CDR2 (germline): SGHTA, FQGNSA. V was cut by 3 bases and J by 2 bases, with 7 bases left in between. Here the CDR3 DNA reads TGTGCCAGCAGCTTCGACAGACAAGAGACCCAGTACTTC. Residues: CASSFDRQETQYF.

The chain couples TRBV6-6 to TRBJ1-2; D not resolved. This CDR3 comprises 13 residues. Looked up from germline, CDR1 is MNHNY and CDR2 is SVGAGI (reference sequence). Trimming shortened V by 5 bases and J by 2 bases, and 9 bases separated the two germline ends. CDR3 loop: CASSVPGNYGYTF. The CDR3 DNA is TGTGCCAGCAGTGTACCGGGAAACTATGGCTACACCTTC.

The J gene is TRBJ1-6, the V gene TRBV4-1, with D unclear. Trimming took 0 bases from V and 0 from J, leaving 6 bases between them. The CDR3 spans 16 residues. Germline CDR1 and CDR2: MGHRA and YSYEKL. CDR3 DNA: TGCGCCAGCAGCCAAGATTTGGCCTCCTATAATTCACCCCTCCACTTT. It is translated as CASSQDLASYNSPLHF.